The 7 T cell receptor beta chains below were found in one sample sequenced in a study of regulatory T cells in long-lasting Graves disease. Regarding time point: newly diagnosed GD, antithyroid drugs for less than 3 months. There was RNA extracted from PBMCs, and the TCR library was made from it. Library construction for TCR beta used iRepertoire HTBI primers and Arm-PCR of CDR3 regions. From the multiplex PCR reads, TCRdb called clonotypes with MiXCR, one entry per CDR3 protein. The sample records 400,000 to 550,000 distinct CDR3 sequences, under 15% being singletons. These data were also reused for a study on T cells in Graves' hyperthyroidism and ophthalmopathy.

This sample comprised peripheral blood mononuclear cells (PBMCs), obtained at new diagnosis, from a patient treated with antithyroid drugs. Receptors originate from a woman younger than 45 with Graves disease.

This clonotype has a count of ten or more. The V and J genes are TRBV12-5 and TRBJ2-7; D remains ambiguous. V lost 6 bases and J 1 base, leaving 13 bases between the germline ends. Germline V gene sequence: CDR1 LGHNT, CDR2 FRNRAP. The CDR3 totals 14 residues. The CDR3 sequence: CASGPSGASYEQYF. In DNA form, the CDR3 reads TGTGCTAGTGGCCCCTCAGGTGCATCCTACGAGCAGTACTTC. Looking up the rest from reference TRBV12-5 and TRBJ2-7 gives the full variable domain: DARVTQTPRHKVTEMGQEVTMRCQPILGHNTVFWYRQTMMQGLELLAYFRNRAPLDDSGMPKDRFSAEMPDATLATLKIQPSEPRDSAVYFCASGPSGASYEQYFGPGTRLTVT.

This clonotype came up many times. This rearrangement joins TRBV11-3 to TRBJ1-3; a possible D gene is TRBD1 (6 bases). Germline V gene sequence: CDR1 SGHNT, CDR2 YENEEA. The CDR3 totals 17 residues. V shed 5 bases and J shed 2 bases, with 19 bases lying between them. CDR3 coding DNA: TGTGCCAGCAGCACCCCCAGGGGCCGGGTTCCTGGAAACACCATATATTTT. This translates into CASSTPRGRVPGNTIYF.

This clonotype came up many times. This chain links TRBV13 with TRBJ2-7; D is possibly TRBD1 or TRBD2 (5 bases each). The V gene's germline CDR1 is PRHDT and CDR2 FYEKMQ (reference sequence). CDR3 length equals 16 residues. Trimming took off 5 bases at V and 0 bases at J, with 17 bases between the two ends. CDR3 in amino acids: CASSESPGTDSYEQYF. CDR3 DNA: TGTGCCAGCAGCGAGTCCCCCGGGACCGACTCCTACGAGCAGTACTTC.

This clonotype appeared a few times. The gene calls are TRBV4-1 and TRBJ2-7; D is perhaps TRBD2 (5 bases). Germline CDR1 MGHRA, CDR2 YSYEKL. V shed 1 base and J shed 3 bases, with 7 bases lying between them. This CDR3 spans 13 amino acids. The CDR3 reads CASSQGTLYEQYF. CDR3 in DNA: TGCGCCAGCAGCCAAGGGACTCTCTACGAGCAGTACTTC.

V usage is TRBV2 and J usage is TRBJ2-4, with 10 bases aligning to TRBD1. V gave up 3 bases and J gave up 2 bases; unmatched junction bases: 4. The germline CDR1 and CDR2 sequences are SNHLY and FYNNEI. The CDR3 runs 16 residues. CDR3 amino acids: CASSDGQGGTKNIQYF. In DNA form, the CDR3 reads TGTGCCAGCAGTGATGGACAGGGGGGAACCAAAAACATTCAGTACTTC.

Regarding this clonotype: A read error may be the cause here, since a much bigger clone is one base away. The chain carries TRBV6-2 or TRBV6-3 and TRBJ2-1; TRBD1 aligns across 8 bases. Germline trimming cut 6 bases from V and 10 bases from J; bases unmatched to any gene: 14. CDR1 MNHEY and CDR2 SVGEGT come from the germline V gene. The CDR3 contains 15 residues. CDR3 sequence (DNA): TGTGCCAGCAGACAATCGCAGGGGGCATCCTACGAGCAGTTCTTC. Translation gives CASRQSQGASYEQFF.

This clonotype was seen at least ten times. V gene TRBV24-1 combines with J gene TRBJ2-3; possible D gene TRBD2, 6 bases. The germline gives CDR1 KGHDR, CDR2 SFDVKD. V lost 7 bases and J 3 bases, leaving 19 bases between the germline ends. The CDR3 is 16 amino acids. This CDR3 is CATSSRGSGTTDTQYF. The CDR3, as DNA: TGTGCCACCAGCTCAAGGGGTAGCGGAACTACAGATACGCAGTATTTT.